The clone carrying this TCR beta chain was observed at least ten times. Its antigen remains unknown. Germline values: CDR1 SNHLY, CDR2 FYNNEI. The CDR3 has 13 residues. J lost 7 bases, V lost 7 bases, and 9 bases had no gene match. This sample was included in a study of CD8 T cells in ankylosing spondylitis. Study observations and caveats: Before this, some motif variants had been reported in reactive arthritis synovial fluid and blood. The study looked at matched synovial fluid samples from ankylosing spondylitis patients. Disease-linked clones were reported to be significantly enriched there. Researchers report that disease-linked clones proved CD8+ and relatively rare in peripheral blood. Seemingly characteristic of ankylosing spondylitis blood was a TCR beta motif consisting of roughly 8 highly homologous variants.

Quantitative molecular-barcoded 5'-RACE generated the TCR beta libraries. In TCRdb, the 5' RACE reads were re-called with MiXCR into one record per CDR3 protein. The table lists approximately 500,000 distinct CDR3 sequences, about an eighth of them singletons. The clonotype was recovered from a male donor with ankylosing spondylitis. The sequenced sample consisted of blood, either unsorted or a sorted T cell fraction (not recorded which). The chain links TRBV2 to TRBJ1-1, with 7 bases identical to TRBD1. The CDR3 region has the DNA TGTGCCAGCATGAGGGATCAGGGGGGTGAAGCTTTCTTT. Protein sequence: CASMRDQGGEAFF.